This TCR beta chain comes out of a study of long-term antiretroviral therapy in people with HIV (dated by TCRdb to between 2022 and 2023). Looking at the study overall: The earliest samples were collected roughly a decade before the 2015 WHO recommendation for immediate ART, at a time when ART was usually postponed until CD4 counts fell. From some 30 adults with confirmed HIV infection, the cohort provided approximately 190 cryopreserved PBMC samples, gathered serially across a mean of around six years (range 1-12). No cross-contamination during QIAcube processing was shown when test extractions of a monoclonal T-cell line were performed alongside about 30 polyclonal samples. Among the 30 or so participants with HIV, more than ten were female. Whether ART initiation and durable HIV suppression were associated with changes in peripheral blood TRB repertoire composition and diversity was tested in a retrospective serial study. Points the paper makes about the study in general: Expanded TRB clones identified before ART initiation dominated the repertoire at all time points, although this dominance fluctuated and declined in many PLHIV after ART. Inferences about post-ART repertoire changes are limited because no data were available on ART adherence, viral resistance or therapy changes. The samples were dated from about 2004 to 2017, and the ART regimens that were used may be less effective than current ART regimens. Because cell numbers in pre-ART samples were limited, unsorted PBMC were profiled instead of sorted CD4+ and CD8+ T cells. Compared with controls, HIV repertoires had narrower CDR3 length ranges, and the network structure pointed to an antigen-experienced repertoire that shifted only slightly toward naive after ART. Because PBMC availability was limited, only the TCR beta chain was sequenced, with no alpha chain pairing. A significant increase in TRB diversity was found to be associated with ART initiation, although TRB diversity was observed to remain significantly below that of transplant donor controls even after long-term ART.

Turning to this clone: Its antigen specificity is not known. Base quality data are lacking; no much larger clone is found one base away.

The immunoSEQ hsTCRB v3.0 assay was used at survey level resolution to sequence the TRB variable region. The target sequencing depth for TRB was about 40,000-50,000 T-cell genomes per sample. Pooled TRB libraries were sequenced on an Illumina MiSeq with a v3 150-cycle kit. The study's processing was this. Analysis of repertoires was carried out in R inside a reproducible Nextflow workflow spanning QC, data transformation and analysis. LymphoSeq2, an R package for exploring AIRR-Seq data, was used to implement the custom analyses. Several samples yielding fewer than 5000 total TRB sequences were excluded, leaving 150 to 200 analyzed HIV repertoires. Among the roughly 190 retained HIV repertoires, approximately 57 were collected before ART initiation and about 130 were collected after ART initiation. Repertoires were downsampled to 5000 TRB nucleotide sequences, with summary statistics averaged over 100 downsampling iterations. Only TRB sequences with CDR3 regions of at least seven amino acids were retained for analysis. Diversity was measured with a Shannon entropy-derived clonality score and the Gini coefficient. In the repertoire networks, any two of the top 5000 CDR3 amino acid sequences were linked whenever the two sequences differed by an edit distance of one. Antigen specificity groups and MHC restriction were predicted for TRB CDR3 amino acid sequences with GLIPH2. Known CMV, EBV, HIV or tissue antigen associations were flagged by matching CDR3 amino acid sequences against VDJdb and McPAS-TCR. Pre-ART, post-ART and control groups were compared with Wilcoxon signed-rank tests and Holm-Bonferroni correction. Sourced from immuneACCESS, this table was stored by TCRdb with only in-frame sequences that have V and J called. A share of the clones is absent; for the studies checked, an unresolved V gene accounts for under half, and the remainder has no known explanation. V and J calls and clone size follow that table, whereas D and trimming were derived from the DNA. The sample table lists 20,000 to 25,000 clones, around 83% of them with a count of one. The ten largest clones represent 20% to 25% of the sample.

CDR1 SGHAT and CDR2 FQNNGV are derived from the germline V gene. The V and J ends are trimmed by 5 bases and 5 bases, leaving 16 bases between them. From its cysteine to its phenylalanine, the CDR3 spans 15 amino acids. Just the 45-base CDR3 DNA is kept, in frame starting at base 1. Inclusion was restricted to participants for whom at least one PBMC sample before ART initiation and at least two post-ART samples were available. Treatment was received in the United States of America by all participants with HIV. Before DNA extraction, cryopreserved samples of about 0.95-10 million PBMC were thawed and washed. At the time of the earliest PBMC sample for each participant with HIV, ages ranged from roughly 23 to 60 years. Each participant contributed PBMC samples from 1-4 timepoints before ART initiation and 2-8 timepoints after ART initiation, with a median of 7 samples. Serial HIV viral load, CD4+ T-cell count, ART history and demographic data were obtained for every participant. Genomic DNA was extracted from unsorted PBMC with a Qiagen kit on a QIAcube, with processing performed in batches of 12 samples.

The TCR comes from a man aged 45 to 65 with HIV. Recombination linked TRBV11-2 to TRBJ2-1; matching of 6 bases hints at TRBD1 as the D gene. The material sequenced was unsorted PBMCs, taken 0.4 years after starting antiretroviral therapy. The DNA is TGTGCCAGCAGCCCACCCGACAGGATCAACAATGAGCAGTTCTTC. Translation gives CASSPPDRINNEQFF.